This T cell receptor beta chain was observed in a study of identical twins. Details on this clonotype: What it recognizes is unknown.

Each CDR3 protein gets one entry after TCRdb re-called the 5' RACE reads with MiXCR. Found here are about 520,000 distinct CDR3 sequences, roughly a fifth of them singletons; the top ten hold about 0.91%. Broader study findings: Zero-insertion analyses might be partly confounded by invariant T cells like MAIT and iNKT.

V shed 6 bases, J shed 3 bases, and the junction held 1 base outside the gene matches. The CDR3 has 13 amino acids. Germline loops: CDR1 SGHTA, CDR2 FQGTGA. The sample also formed part of further work on T cells expressing NK-cell markers. That paper notes: Dominant NKG2C+ clonotype frequencies of about 1.0-7.5% of CD8+ T cells were measured in about six donors. The study found these clonotypes also leading the CD3+CD56-NKG2C+ fraction in a few donors. Whether expanded NKG2C-expressing T cell clones recognize HCMV is unknown.

Sequenced material: CD4+ T cells sorted from blood. The V and J genes are TRBV7-3 and TRBJ2-2, with TRBD2 matching 7 bases. This clonotype was sampled from a woman under 30 in good health. CDR3 bases: TGTGCCAGCAGGGGGGGGGACACCGGGGAGCTGTTTTTT. Translation gives CASRGGDTGELFF.